The entry that follows covers one T cell receptor (beta chain) sequence. The sample carries other DNA sequences with the same CDR3. Germline-derived CDR1 and CDR2 are LGHNA and YNFKEQ. Trimming removed 2 bases at V and 7 bases at J, with 9 bases between. The CDR3 is made up of 14 amino acids. The sample belongs to a study of blood T cell repertoires in COVID-19. The wider study: The United States, Italy and Spain provided the acute and convalescent COVID-19 samples. Sources were T cells, B-cell-depleted T cells, or PBMCs; the material itself was cDNA or gDNA.

The assay was immunoSEQ multiplex PCR, and TCRdb's table has in-frame clones only and misses some. The profile shows hundreds of thousands of clones, 79% of them singletons. Sequenced sample: peripheral blood. This receptor was identified in a woman aged 40-49 years with active or convalescent COVID-19. V usage is TRBV4-2 and J usage is TRBJ1-6; perhaps TRBD1 as D (5 bases). The CDR3 spells CASSQWQGNSPLHF. CDR3 in DNA: TGTGCCAGCAGCCAATGGCAGGGAAATTCACCCCTCCACTTT.